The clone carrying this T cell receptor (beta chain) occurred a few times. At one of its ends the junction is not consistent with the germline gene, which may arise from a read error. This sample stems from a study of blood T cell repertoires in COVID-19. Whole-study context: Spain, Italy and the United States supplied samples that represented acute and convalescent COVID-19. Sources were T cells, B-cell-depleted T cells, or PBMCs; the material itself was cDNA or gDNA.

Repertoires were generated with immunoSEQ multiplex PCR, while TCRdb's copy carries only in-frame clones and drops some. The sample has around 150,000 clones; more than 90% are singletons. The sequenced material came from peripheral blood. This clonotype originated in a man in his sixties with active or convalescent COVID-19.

The CDR3 DNA is TGTGCCAGCAGTTATTCCCGCGGGGAAGGTTCCTTCGAGCAGTACTTC. Translating it yields CASSYSRGEGSFEQYF. This chain connects TRBV6-9 to TRBJ2-7; maybe TRBD2 (6 bases). Germline CDR1 is MNHGY and CDR2 is SVAAGI. The CDR3 has 16 amino acids.